This TCR beta chain was identified in a study of CD8 T cells in Susac syndrome. In germline, CDR1 is SGDLS, CDR2 YYNGEE. V lost 7 bases and J 3 bases, leaving 15 bases between the germline ends. The length of the CDR3 is 14 residues. Reverse transcription of roughly 0.5 to 1 ug RNA used random hexamers. immunoSEQ multiplex PCR amplified TCR beta CDR3 across 54 Vbeta, 13 Jbeta. TCRdb re-derived calls from the immunoSEQ multiplex PCR reads in MiXCR, one entry per CDR3 protein. The table has 150,000 to 200,000 distinct CDR3 sequences, roughly 93% seen once. This sequence originates from a human donor in good health. The sample taken for sequencing was CD4+ T cells from PBMCs. The V gene is TRBV9, the J gene TRBJ2-3; perhaps TRBD2 as D (7 bases). CDR3 in amino acids: CASQRGGGTDTQYF. The CDR3 DNA is TGTGCCAGCCAAAGGGGGGGCGGGACAGATACGCAGTATTTT.